This T cell receptor beta chain emerged from a study of blood T cell repertoires in COVID-19 (dated by TCRdb to 2019 to 2021). The study in broad terms: Samples covering the acute and convalescent phases of COVID-19 were provided by collaborators in the United States, Italy and Spain. The material from the prospective study consisted of cDNA or gDNA derived from T cells, B-cell-depleted T cells, or PBMCs. Subjects who had been exposed to COVID-19, were actively infected with it, or had recovered from it provided the deeply sampled blood TCRbeta repertoires that made up the dataset. The repertoires were released in a freely available public database intended as a resource for research on the immune response to SARS-CoV-2. Samples came from the ongoing ImmuneRACE study (first 160 participants) plus 1,254 subjects from 6 global collaborators. A de-identified subject ID, COVID-19 status, age in years and sex were almost always included in the sample metadata. HLA class I and class II types, where available, came from metadata supplied by the sample provider rather than from assay-based typing. Overall study outcomes, separate from this receptor: How much clinical and demographic metadata was included differed by source and by participant, and the metadata was provided uncurated.

Concerning this clone itself: The target of this receptor is not known. No base qualities exist here, and no much larger clone lies one base off it.

Each collaborating institution followed its own protocols to collect whole blood in K2EDTA tubes. For TCRbeta analysis, collaborator samples were shipped as frozen whole blood, as isolated PBMCs, or as DNA extracted from either sample type. The immunoSEQ Assay, a bias-controlled multiplex PCR, was used to amplify TCRbeta CDR3 regions from genomic DNA. Per the authors' processing: The number of nucleated cells in each sample was estimated from the amplification of reference gene primers within the assay. To quantify the absolute abundance of each unique TCRbeta CDR3 rearrangement, sequence reads were collapsed and filtered. For each sample, productive Simpson clonality was calculated as the square root of Simpson's diversity index across productive rearrangements. The source is immuneACCESS, and TCRdb retained only in-frame sequences with V and J called. Part of the clones is not carried over; for the studies checked, unresolved V genes explain less than half of this, and the remainder is unexplained. V and J calls and clone size are given by that table; D and trimming were obtained from the DNA. For this sample there are 150,000 to 160,000 clones; 80% to 90% appear just once. The leading ten clones occupy approximately 10% of the sample.

The CDR3 measures 15 amino acids from cysteine to phenylalanine. The read is trimmed to its CDR3 DNA, 45 bases read in frame from base 1. As encoded in the germline V gene (reference sequence), CDR1 is LNHNV while CDR2 is YYDKDF. The V end gives up 5 bases and the J end 3 bases, leaving 9 bases in the junction not matched to a gene. Material: peripheral blood. This TCR came from a woman aged 45-65 years with acute or convalescent COVID-19. The receptor chain draws on TRBV15 and TRBJ2-5; 7 nucleotides in the junction match TRBD1. The sequenced DNA is TGTGCCACCAGCTATCAAAGGGACAGAAAAGAGACCCAGTACTTC. Its protein is CATSYQRDRKETQYF.